Presented here are 11 T cell receptor beta chains from one specimen sequenced in a study of T cells in Graves' hyperthyroidism and ophthalmopathy. Researchers amplified the TCR beta CDR3 regions from RNA transcripts. HTBI primers were the set used in a first-round RT-PCR of the TCR CDR3. MiXCR, run by TCRdb on the multiplex PCR reads, gives a single entry per CDR3 protein. The sample records 380,000 or so distinct CDR3 sequences, 11% to 15% being singletons. The specimen was blood. The receptor source for this set is a woman aged 25 to 39 with Graves' hyperthyroidism.

This clonotype occurred many times. V gene TRBV7-8 combines with J gene TRBJ1-1; D not resolved. Germline-derived CDR1 and CDR2 are SGHVS and FQNEAQ. This CDR3 has 13 amino acids. V lost 1 base to trimming and J lost 5 bases, with 8 bases between them. Here the CDR3 DNA reads TGTGCCAGCAGCTTAGGGGGTAGTACTGAAGCTTTCTTT. Protein product: CASSLGGSTEAFF.

This clonotype occurred a few times. The chain links TRBV4-1 to TRBJ1-3; D is undetermined. CDR1 is MGHRA, CDR2 YSYEKL, per germline. Trimming removed 0 bases at V and 5 bases at J, with 17 bases between. This CDR3 has 17 amino acids. CDR3 DNA: TGCGCCAGCAGCCAAGAAGTATGGCCCAGACGACGAAACACCATATATTTT. It specifies CASSQEVWPRRRNTIYF.

This clonotype occurred many times. The J gene is TRBJ1-4, the V gene TRBV19, with 9 bases fitting TRBD1. The CDR3 is 15 amino acids. With V trimmed by 4 bases and J by 6 bases, 6 bases remained unmatched. Germline loops: CDR1 LNHDA, CDR2 SQIVND (reference sequence). CDR3 DNA: TGTGCCAGTAGTACCGGGACAGGGATGCATGAAAAACTGTTTTTT. The encoded protein is CASSTGTGMHEKLFF.

In this sample, this clonotype turned up many times. The chain employs TRBV30 and TRBJ1-5; D is unclear. Per germline, CDR1 GTSNPN and CDR2 SVGIG (reference sequence). The V end lost 3 bases, the J end lost 2 bases, and 14 bases lay between the germline ends. The CDR3 sequence is 15 residues long. Here the CDR3 reads CAWSARSSRNQPQHF. Written as DNA, the CDR3 is TGTGCCTGGAGCGCCAGGTCATCTCGCAATCAGCCCCAGCATTTT.

This clonotype was detected ten times or more. The chain employs TRBV30 and TRBJ2-5; unclear D gene. Trimming removed 5 bases from V and 0 bases from J, with 10 bases in between. Per germline, CDR1 GTSNPN and CDR2 SVGIG (reference sequence). CDR3 size: 13 residues. The CDR3 nucleotides are TGTGCCTGGGACGGTAATGACCAAGAGACCCAGTACTTC. Amino acid sequence: CAWDGNDQETQYF. Full variable domain (remainder filled in from reference TRBV30 and TRBJ2-5): SQTIHQWPATLVQPVGSPLSLECTVEGTSNPNLYWYRQAAGRGLQLLFYSVGIGQISSEVPQNLSASRPQDRQFILSSKKLLLSDSGFYLCAWDGNDQETQYFGPGTRLLVL.

This clonotype has a count of ten or more. This chain uses TRBV6-5 with TRBJ2-5, with 8 positions matching TRBD2. The germline CDR1 and CDR2 sequences are MNHEY and SVGAGI. The CDR3 is made up of 16 amino acids. With 0 bases clipped from V and 1 base from J, the junction kept 4 bases outside the gene matches. The CDR3 is CASSYSGGVRQETQYF. CDR3 sequence (DNA): TGTGCCAGCAGTTACTCCGGGGGGGTACGCCAAGAGACCCAGTACTTC.

As regards this clonotype: This may be a read error: a much more frequent sequence differs by one nucleotide. The rearrangement links TRBV20-1 to TRBJ2-5, with 8 bases matching TRBD1. Germline V gene sequence: CDR1 DFQATT, CDR2 SNEGSKA (reference sequence). The CDR3 has 13 amino acids. V dropped 4 bases and J dropped 11; count of bases not matched to a gene: 12. This CDR3 reads CSATDRAKGSQYF. The CDR3 DNA reads as TGCAGTGCTACGGACAGGGCCAAAGGTTCTCAGTACTTC.

This clonotype was observed at least ten times. The chain employs TRBV29-1 and TRBJ2-5; D tentatively fits TRBD1 or TRBD2 (5 bases each). The germline V gene encodes CDR1 SQVTM and CDR2 ANQGSEA. This CDR3 has 14 residues. V lost 6 bases and J lost 5, with 19 bases in between. This chain's CDR3 is CSVRPTGTRETQYF. The CDR3 nucleotides read TGCAGCGTCCGGCCGACCGGGACCCGCGAGACCCAGTACTTC.

Points on this clonotype: One end of the junction does not line up with germline, which may come from a read error. The rearrangement links TRBV7-8 to TRBJ2-2, with D possibly TRBD2 on 5 matching bases. Per the germline V gene, CDR1 is SGHVS and CDR2 is FQNEAQ. The CDR3 is made up of 16 amino acids. For the CDR3, the DNA is TGTGCCAGCAGCTTAGTGCGAGGAGAGAACACCGGGGAGCTGGTTTTT. Its translation is CASSLVRGENTGELVF.

The chain combines TRBV11-2 with TRBJ2-1, with D maybe TRBD1 (6 bases). Trimming cost V 6 bases and J 4 bases, with 16 bases left between them. Germline V lookup: CDR1 SGHAT, CDR2 FQNNGV. The CDR3 sequence is 15 residues long. CDR3 in amino acids: CASRRTGLGYNEQFF. Here the CDR3 DNA reads TGTGCCAGCAGACGTACAGGGTTGGGGTACAATGAGCAGTTCTTC.

This clonotype was seen at least ten times. The rearrangement joins TRBV28 to TRBJ1-2; 7 bases line up with TRBD1. CDR1 and CDR2 (germline): MDHEN, SYDVKM. The trim removed 6 bases at V and 4 bases at J, leaving 5 bases unmatched. This CDR3 is built from 13 residues. CDR3 loop: CASRGTASYGYTF. For the CDR3, the DNA is TGTGCCAGCAGAGGGACAGCAAGCTATGGCTACACCTTC.